These 18 T cell receptor beta chains came from one sample sequenced in a study of T cell changes during pregnancy in multiple sclerosis. TCRdb's table, derived via immunoSEQ multiplex PCR, lists solely in-frame clones and lacks some. Among about 51,000 clones listed, about 92% were seen once. The material sequenced was CD4+ T cells from peripheral blood mononuclear cells, taken in the third trimester of pregnancy. The receptor source for this set is a female donor with multiple sclerosis, enrolled in a pregnancy study.

This sequence joins TRBV7-9 and TRBJ2-7; 8 nucleotides agree with TRBD1. With V trimmed by 1 base and J by 1 base, 6 bases remained unmatched. The CDR3 consists of 16 residues. Germline V gene lookup returns CDR1 SEHNR and CDR2 FQNEAQ (reference sequence). The CDR3 region is CASSLVRGQVSYEQYF. The CDR3 region has the DNA TGTGCCAGCAGCTTAGTCCGGGGACAGGTATCCTACGAGCAGTACTTC.

The genes are TRBV7-2 and TRBJ2-1; 11 nucleotides match TRBD2. The CDR3 spans 16 residues. Trimming removed 5 bases from V and 6 bases from J; junction bases left unmatched: 9. Looked up from germline, CDR1 is SGHTA and CDR2 is FQGNSA. The CDR3 DNA reads as TGTGCCAGCAGCCTCCCGGGACTAGCGGTTGGCAATGAGCAGTTCTTC. Protein: CASSLPGLAVGNEQFF.

The CDR3: CASSRTSGTGELFF. CDR3 nucleotide sequence: TGTGCCAGCTCCCGGACTAGCGGGACCGGGGAGCTGTTTTTT. The chain combines TRBV18 with TRBJ2-2; 11 bases line up with TRBD2. Trimming took 6 bases from V and 5 from J; bases not matched to a gene: 2. Germline CDR1 reads KGHSH; CDR2 reads LQKENI. The CDR3 is 14 amino acids.

This clone has a single count. The chain joins TRBV12-2 to TRBJ2-7; the table's D call, TRBD2, has no DNA check behind it. TRBV12-2 is described as a pseudogene. This CDR3 is 15 amino acids long. The CDR3 spells CASRSGTTFFHEQYF. The CDR3 nucleotides read TGTGCAAGTCGCTCGGGGACTACCTTTTTCCACGAGCAGTACTTC.

The V and J genes are TRBV5-6 and TRBJ1-1; D may be TRBD1 (6 bases). CDR3 size: 19 residues. V shed 4 bases and J shed 0 bases, with 25 bases lying between them. Germline V gives CDR1 SGHDT, CDR2 YYEEEE. The CDR3 reads CASSPLTVGAIAVNTEAFF. CDR3 DNA sequence: TGTGCCAGCAGCCCGCTGACAGTGGGGGCGATCGCAGTGAACACTGAAGCTTTCTTT.

This clone was seen only once. The chain carries TRBV7-2 and TRBJ1-4; D is ambiguous. The CDR3 runs 13 residues. The V and J ends lost 8 bases and 7 bases respectively, with 14 bases between them. Germline CDR1 is SGHTA and CDR2 is FQGNSA. This CDR3 reads CASAGMAGEKLFF. The CDR3 DNA reads TGTGCCAGCGCCGGGATGGCTGGTGAAAAACTGTTTTTT.

The gene calls are TRBV5-1 and TRBJ2-2, with 9 bases fitting TRBD1. The germline V gene has CDR1 SGHRS and CDR2 YFSETQ. V gave up 7 bases and J gave up 4 bases; unmatched junction bases: 8. There are 15 residues in the CDR3. CDR3 DNA sequence: TGCGCCAGCCACGGACAGGGGAGGAGCACCGGGGAGCTGTTTTTT. Translation gives CASHGQGRSTGELFF.

The gene calls are TRBV11-2 and TRBJ2-4; D perhaps matches TRBD2 (6 bases). Trimming stripped 5 bases from V and 0 bases from J, with 17 bases between. Germline V gene data show CDR1 as SGHAT and CDR2 as FQNNGV. This CDR3 has 17 residues. The CDR3 region is CASSRMGLALAKNIQYF. DNA for the CDR3: TGTGCCAGCAGCAGAATGGGACTCGCGTTAGCCAAAAACATTCAGTACTTC.

The J gene is TRBJ2-2, the V gene TRBV30, with 11 positions matching TRBD2. V was clipped by 4 bases and J by 2 bases; unmatched bases: 3. Germline assignment: CDR1 GTSNPN and CDR2 SVGIG (reference sequence). This CDR3 has 15 residues. The CDR3 reads CAWNRLAGNTGELFF. The DNA of the CDR3 is TGTGCCTGGAACAGACTAGCGGGAAACACCGGGGAGCTGTTTTTT.

The chain links TRBV29-1 to TRBJ2-2, with 11 bases aligning to TRBD2. Germline CDR1 reads SQVTM; CDR2 reads ANQGSEA. V lost 4 bases, J lost 5 bases, and 6 bases stayed unmatched. The CDR3 runs to 15 residues. The CDR3 DNA reads as TGCAGCGTTGGTCTAGCGGGAGGAGGAACCGGGGAGCTGTTTTTT. As protein: CSVGLAGGGTGELFF.

This sequence joins TRBV6-1 and TRBJ1-2; a weak D match, TRBD1 (5 bases). Trimming pared 9 bases from V and 8 bases from J, leaving 25 bases between. Germline V gene lookup returns CDR1 MNHNS and CDR2 SASEGT. This CDR3 has 15 amino acids. In DNA form, the CDR3 reads TGTGCCAGTACCCCGGGAGTGAGGCAGGGCAGGGGCTACACCTTC. Translated: CASTPGVRQGRGYTF.

CDR3 nucleotides: TGTGCCAGCAACCCTTTAGCGGGAGGGTCCTACAATGAGCAGTTCTTC. Its translation: CASNPLAGGSYNEQFF. V is TRBV5-6 and J is TRBJ2-1, with TRBD2 matching over 11 bases. V lost 6 bases and J lost 1; bases outside the gene matches: 6. CDR3 length: 16 residues. Germline CDR1 is SGHDT and CDR2 is YYEEEE.

This chain connects TRBV2 to TRBJ1-4, with D possibly TRBD1 on 6 matching bases. This CDR3 has 17 residues. With 6 bases removed from V and 8 bases from J, the gap between germline ends came to 25 bases. Germline V lookup: CDR1 SNHLY, CDR2 FYNNEI. CDR3 sequence: CASRTGKGRTKGEKLFF. The CDR3 coding sequence is TGTGCCAGCAGAACAGGGAAGGGCCGAACTAAAGGAGAAAAACTGTTTTTT.

The rearrangement uses TRBV5-1 and TRBJ2-5, with 7 bases identical to TRBD2. Germline V gene lookup returns CDR1 SGHRS and CDR2 YFSETQ. The CDR3 loop spans 15 amino acids. V trimming: 2 bases; J trimming: 2 bases; junction bases outside the gene matches: 6. The CDR3 DNA is TGCGCCAGCAGCTTTGGCGGGAGTAGTCAAGAGACCCAGTACTTC. Its protein product is CASSFGGSSQETQYF.

The V call is TRBV27, the J call TRBJ2-3; 9 nucleotides match TRBD1. CDR1 is MNHEY and CDR2 is SMNVEV in the germline V gene (reference sequence). V lost 5 bases and J lost 7; bases outside the gene matches: 13. This CDR3 contains 16 residues. The CDR3 region has the DNA TGTGCCAGCAGTCACTCCACCGGGACAGGGATAAATACGCAGTATTTT. Translating gives CASSHSTGTGINTQYF.

The rearrangement uses TRBV5-6 and TRBJ2-5; unclear D gene. V dropped 3 bases and J dropped 5 bases, with 20 bases sitting between them. This CDR3 has 16 amino acids. Germline assignment: CDR1 SGHDT and CDR2 YYEEEE. The CDR3 is CASSYPTGLGWETQYF. The CDR3 nucleotides are TGTGCCAGCAGCTACCCGACGGGTTTGGGTTGGGAGACCCAGTACTTC. Full variable domain (remainder filled in from reference TRBV5-6 and TRBJ2-5): DAGVTQSPTHLIKTRGQQVTLRCSPKSGHDTVSWYQQALGQGPQFIFQYYEEEERQRGNFPDRFSGHQFPNYSSELNVNALLLGDSALYLCASSYPTGLGWETQYFGPGTRLLVL.

V gene TRBV30 combines with J gene TRBJ2-1; weak D call: TRBD2 (6 bases). CDR3 length: 12 amino acids. Germline values: CDR1 GTSNPN, CDR2 SVGIG (reference sequence). V lost 3 bases, J lost 7 bases, and 10 bases lay in between. The chain's CDR3 is CAWSPSENEQFF. For the CDR3, the DNA is TGTGCCTGGAGCCCTAGCGAAAATGAGCAGTTCTTC.

CDR3 in DNA: TGTGCCAGCAGTTACCTTTCACAGGAAAACACCGGGGAGCTGTTTTTT. Encoded protein: CASSYLSQENTGELFF. The rearrangement links TRBV6-5 to TRBJ2-2, with a tentative D call TRBD1 (5 bases). The length of the CDR3 is 16 residues. Germline V gives CDR1 MNHEY, CDR2 SVGAGI. V was pared by 2 bases and J by 2 bases, with 12 bases between.